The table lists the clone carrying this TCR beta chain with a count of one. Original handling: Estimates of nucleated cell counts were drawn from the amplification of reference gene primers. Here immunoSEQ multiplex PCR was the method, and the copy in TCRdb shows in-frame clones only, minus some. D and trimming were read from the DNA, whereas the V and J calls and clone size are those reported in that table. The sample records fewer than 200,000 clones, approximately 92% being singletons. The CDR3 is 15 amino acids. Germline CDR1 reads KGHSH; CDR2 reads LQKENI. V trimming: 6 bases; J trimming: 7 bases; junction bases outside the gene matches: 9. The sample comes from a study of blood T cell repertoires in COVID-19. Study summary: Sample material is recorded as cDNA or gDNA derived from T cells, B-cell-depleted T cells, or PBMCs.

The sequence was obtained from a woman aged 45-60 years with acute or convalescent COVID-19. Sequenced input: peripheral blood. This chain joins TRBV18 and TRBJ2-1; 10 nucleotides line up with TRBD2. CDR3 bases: TGTGCCAGCTCCCCCCTAGCGGGAGATCTGAATGAGCAGTTCTTC. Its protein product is CASSPLAGDLNEQFF.